This entry is about one TCR beta chain. CDR1 is SGHRS and CDR2 is YFSETQ in the germline V gene. V lost 4 bases, J lost 2 bases, and 5 bases stayed unmatched. The CDR3 covers 14 residues. Assay: immunoSEQ multiplex PCR; the TCRdb copy retains only in-frame clones and omits some. The data show tens of thousands of clones, around 90% seen once. This entry belongs to a study of T cell changes during pregnancy in multiple sclerosis. The sample in question was CD4+ T cells from peripheral blood mononuclear cells, obtained in the second trimester of pregnancy. The sequence was collected from a female donor with multiple sclerosis, enrolled in a pregnancy study. This chain connects TRBV5-1 to TRBJ2-7; TRBD1 matches at 8 bases. In DNA form, the CDR3 reads TGCGCCAGCAGCCTAGGGACAGGCCCCTACGAGCAGTACTTC. Translation: CASSLGTGPYEQYF.